Listed here are 25 T cell receptor beta chains from one sample, sequenced in a study of cytomegalovirus exposure and HLA in healthy donors. Only in-frame clones appear in the TCRdb table, and some are missing; sequencing was by immunoSEQ multiplex PCR. The sample carries around 150,000 clones, roughly nine tenths recorded once. What was sequenced was PBMCs. These receptor sequences come from a woman aged 18-29 years in good health and CMV-seropositive.

V and J are TRBV2 and TRBJ2-7; D is perhaps TRBD2 (5 bases). The CDR3 loop spans 14 amino acids. Germline-derived CDR1 and CDR2 are SNHLY and FYNNEI. V lost 4 bases and J lost 3, with 13 bases in between. CDR3 nucleotides: TGTGCCAGCAGTGTTGGGGAGATGGTCTACGAGCAGTACTTC. Protein: CASSVGEMVYEQYF.

The chain has TRBV6-4 and TRBJ2-1; D may be TRBD1 (5 bases). Trimming left V 0 bases short and J 8 bases short, with 14 bases between. This CDR3 has 15 amino acids. Germline V CDR1 and CDR2: MRHNA, SNTAGT. CDR3 sequence (DNA): TGTGCCAGCAGTGACTCGCAGGGTCCTACGGATGAGCAGTTCTTC. Translating gives CASSDSQGPTDEQFF.

The chain combines TRBV4-3 with TRBJ1-2; D is undetermined. This CDR3 comprises 15 residues. Looked up from germline, CDR1 is LGHNA and CDR2 is YSLEER. With 2 bases removed from V and 4 bases from J, the gap between germline ends came to 14 bases. As DNA, the CDR3 is TGCGCCAGCAGCCAAAACCGGGAACGTCTCTATGGCTACACCTTC. Its protein is CASSQNRERLYGYTF.

This clone was detected once. This chain uses TRBV9 with TRBJ2-2; D is unclear. The CDR3 consists of 17 residues. Germline CDR1 and CDR2: SGDLS and YYNGEE. The ends were cut back, 1 base at V and 4 bases at J, with 17 bases in the middle. For the CDR3, the DNA is TGTGCCAGCAGCGTACGTTATGGGCTCGAAGGCACCGGGGAGCTGTTTTTT. This codes for CASSVRYGLEGTGELFF.

The gene calls are TRBV5-4 and TRBJ1-3, with 7 bases aligning to TRBD1. The CDR3 contains 14 residues. J gave up 4 bases and V 3 bases, and 4 bases lay outside the gene matches. The V gene's germline CDR1 is SGHNT and CDR2 YYREEE (reference sequence). This chain's CDR3 is CASSSQGIGNTIYF. The CDR3 DNA sequence: TGTGCCAGCAGCTCACAGGGGATCGGAAACACCATATATTTT.

This clone was seen just once. This chain joins TRBV18 and TRBJ2-2; TRBD2 agrees at 7 bases. The CDR3 is 17 residues long. Germline V CDR1 and CDR2: KGHSH, LQKENI. The trim removed 3 bases at V and 3 bases at J, leaving 10 bases unmatched. The CDR3 nucleotides read TGTGCCAGCTCACCGGGAGCTAGCGGTCGGGACACCGGGGAGCTGTTTTTT. Its translation is CASSPGASGRDTGELFF.

The table lists this clone with a count of one. The chain combines TRBV5-1 with TRBJ2-4; TRBD2 matches at 10 bases. V gave up 4 bases and J gave up 0 bases; unmatched junction bases: 16. The length of the CDR3 is 20 residues. In germline, CDR1 is SGHRS, CDR2 YFSETQ. CDR3 loop: CASSTGAGGSPTIAKNIQYF. As DNA, the CDR3 is TGCGCCAGCAGCACCGGAGCGGGGGGGTCCCCCACGATAGCCAAAAACATTCAGTACTTC.

The genes are TRBV18 and TRBJ1-6; D uncertain. The V gene lost 5 bases and the J gene lost 4 bases, with 9 bases spanning the gap. The CDR3 is 14 amino acids. Per germline, CDR1 KGHSH and CDR2 LQKENI. In DNA, the CDR3 is TGTGCCAGCTCAAAAACAAGATATAATTCACCCCTCCACTTT. It is translated as CASSKTRYNSPLHF.

This rearrangement joins TRBV2 to TRBJ2-1, with TRBD1 matching over 7 bases. The V segment lost 7 bases and the J segment 6 bases; nucleotides outside the gene matches: 6. Germline V gene lookup returns CDR1 SNHLY and CDR2 FYNNEI. This CDR3 spans 13 amino acids. CDR3 sequence (DNA): TGTGCCAGCAACCGGGACAGCATCAATGAGCAGTTCTTC. Protein product: CASNRDSINEQFF.

The chain uses TRBV10-2 and TRBJ2-7; 7 positions match TRBD2. With 8 bases clipped from V and 0 bases from J, the junction kept 1 base outside the gene matches. CDR1 WSHSY and CDR2 SAAADI come from the germline V gene. CDR3 length equals 12 residues. For the CDR3, the DNA is TGCGCCAGCGCTAGCGGCTCCTACGAGCAGTACTTC. Translation: CASASGSYEQYF.

The V and J genes are TRBV5-4 and TRBJ2-3; 8 bases agree with TRBD2. This CDR3 comprises 14 residues. The V and J ends lost 4 bases and 4 bases, in that order; junction bases with no gene match: 5. Germline-derived CDR1 and CDR2 are SGHNT and YYREEE (reference sequence). This CDR3 is CASSPAGVPDTQYF. Written as DNA, the CDR3 is TGTGCCAGCAGCCCAGCGGGAGTCCCAGATACGCAGTATTTT.

The chain couples TRBV2 to TRBJ2-3; 15 nucleotides align to TRBD2. The CDR3 spans 15 residues. Trimming cost V 7 bases and J 6 bases; bases outside gene matches: 5. Germline V CDR1 and CDR2: SNHLY, FYNNEI. The CDR3 coding sequence is TGTGCCAGCAAAGGACTAGCGGGGGGGCGGGATACGCAGTATTTT. It translates to CASKGLAGGRDTQYF.

The chain recombines TRBV19 with TRBJ1-5, with D tentatively TRBD1 (5 bases). The CDR3 spans 15 residues. CDR1 LNHDA and CDR2 SQIVND come from the germline V gene (reference sequence). Deletions cut 6 bases from V and 0 bases from J, with 12 bases between. Written as DNA, the CDR3 is TGTGCCAGTAGCGACAGATCTTATAGCAATCAGCCCCAGCATTTT. It codes for CASSDRSYSNQPQHF.

The rearrangement joins TRBV5-1 to TRBJ2-1; 9 positions agree with TRBD1. Germline CDR1 SGHRS, CDR2 YFSETQ. This CDR3 is built from 15 residues. Trimming at V came to 3 bases and at J to 6 bases, leaving 7 bases not matched to a gene. CDR3 sequence reads: CASSSDRGVGNEQFF. CDR3 DNA: TGCGCCAGCAGCTCGGACAGGGGAGTTGGCAATGAGCAGTTCTTC. The full variable domain, completed using reference TRBV5-1 and TRBJ2-1, is KAGVTQTPRYLIKTRGQQVTLSCSPISGHRSVSWYQQTPGQGLQFLFEYFSETQRNKGNFPGRFSGRQFSNSRSEMNVSTLELGDSALYLCASSSDRGVGNEQFFGPGTRLTVL.

The chain combines TRBV19 with TRBJ1-2, with 9 bases aligning to TRBD1. The length of the CDR3 is 14 residues. In germline, CDR1 is LNHDA, CDR2 SQIVND (reference sequence). V was clipped by 7 bases and J by 5 bases; unmatched bases: 8. The CDR3 region is CASTEQGAPYGYTF. The CDR3 DNA follows: TGTGCCAGTACAGAACAGGGGGCCCCATATGGCTACACCTTC.

This clone was seen once. V is TRBV11-2 and J is TRBJ2-7; TRBD2 matches 13 bases. The length of the CDR3 is 16 residues. CDR1 and CDR2 (germline): SGHAT, FQNNGV. V gave up 5 bases and J gave up 1 base; unmatched junction bases: 5. As DNA, the CDR3 is TGTGCCAGCAGCCCAGGACTAGCGGGGGCATCCTACGAGCAGTACTTC. It encodes CASSPGLAGASYEQYF.

The J gene is TRBJ2-1, the V gene TRBV6-4; D possibly corresponds to TRBD2 (6 bases). Germline CDR1 reads MRHNA; CDR2 reads SNTAGT. Trimming removed 3 bases at V and 5 bases at J, with 14 bases between. The CDR3 length is 15 residues. CDR3 nucleotides: TGTGCCAGCAGTGATGGTCCGGGGGAAAACAATGAGCAGTTCTTC. This translates into CASSDGPGENNEQFF.

This clone was detected once. The V and J genes are TRBV30 and TRBJ1-2, with 7 bases lining up with TRBD1. The CDR3 runs to 14 residues. Trimming at V came to 3 bases and at J to 2 bases, leaving 6 bases not matched to a gene. From germline, CDR1 is GTSNPN and CDR2 SVGIG (reference sequence). CDR3: CAWREDRLNYGYTF. CDR3 sequence (DNA): TGTGCCTGGAGGGAGGACAGGCTGAACTATGGCTACACCTTC.

The genes are TRBV6-6 and TRBJ1-6, with 10 bases aligning to TRBD1. The V segment lost 6 bases and the J segment 7 bases; nucleotides outside the gene matches: 9. Germline V gene sequence: CDR1 MNHNY, CDR2 SVGAGI (reference sequence). There are 16 residues in the CDR3. The CDR3 DNA reads TGTGCCAGCAGCCTAACCGGACAGGGGGTAAATTCACCCCTCCACTTT. This codes for CASSLTGQGVNSPLHF.

V gene TRBV7-9 combines with J gene TRBJ2-2, with D maybe TRBD1 (6 bases). Between the trimmed V and J ends, which lost 5 bases and 4 bases, there was a span of 14 bases. The germline CDR1 and CDR2 sequences are SEHNR and FQNEAQ (reference sequence). This CDR3 spans 15 amino acids. Here the CDR3 DNA reads TGTGCCAGCAGCATTACAGGGTTGGGCACCGGGGAGCTGTTTTTT. This sequence encodes CASSITGLGTGELFF.

This sequence joins TRBV27 and TRBJ1-5; possible D gene TRBD1, 5 bases. CDR3 length: 13 residues. Trimming left V 6 bases short and J 7 bases short, with 13 bases between. Looked up from germline, CDR1 is MNHEY and CDR2 is SMNVEV (reference sequence). The CDR3 DNA reads as TGTGCCAGCAGATCACAGGCTAACCAGCCCCAGCATTTT. It encodes CASRSQANQPQHF.

This chain links TRBV7-3 with TRBJ2-3; no reliable D call. The V gene's germline CDR1 is SGHTA and CDR2 FQGTGA. V was pared by 0 bases and J by 2 bases, with 6 bases between. CDR3 length: 14 amino acids. In DNA form, the CDR3 reads TGTGCCAGCAGCTTAACTAGCACCACAGATACGCAGTATTTT. This gives the protein CASSLTSTTDTQYF.

The V gene is TRBV2, the J gene TRBJ1-2, with 7 positions matching TRBD1. The CDR3 covers 15 residues. The V gene's germline CDR1 is SNHLY and CDR2 FYNNEI. The V segment lost 8 bases and the J segment 2 bases; nucleotides outside the gene matches: 11. DNA of the CDR3: TGTGCCAGCCGACCATTGACAGGGAGAAACTATGGCTACACCTTC. The encoded protein is CASRPLTGRNYGYTF.

The rearrangement links TRBV19 to TRBJ2-2, with 7 bases that match TRBD1. Trimming cost V 7 bases and J 1 base; bases outside gene matches: 9. This CDR3 region has 16 residues. From germline, CDR1 is LNHDA and CDR2 SQIVND (reference sequence). The CDR3 loop is CASIPEGQVNTGELFF. The CDR3 DNA is TGTGCCAGTATTCCCGAAGGACAGGTGAACACCGGGGAGCTGTTTTTT.

The V call is TRBV29-1, the J call TRBJ1-1; D remains ambiguous. V was trimmed by 4 bases and J by 8 bases, leaving 14 bases between them. Germline CDR1 and CDR2: SQVTM and ANQGSEA. The CDR3 is 12 amino acids. As DNA, the CDR3 is TGCAGCGTTGTCCCTTCGAGGAACGAAGCTTTCTTT. Encoded protein: CSVVPSRNEAFF. The full variable domain, its missing parts supplied by reference TRBV29-1 and TRBJ1-1, is SAVISQKPSRDICQRGTSLTIQCQVDSQVTMMFWYRQQPGQSLTLIATANQGSEATYESGFVIDKFPISRPNLTFSTLTVSNMSPEDSSIYLCSVVPSRNEAFFGQGTRLTVV.